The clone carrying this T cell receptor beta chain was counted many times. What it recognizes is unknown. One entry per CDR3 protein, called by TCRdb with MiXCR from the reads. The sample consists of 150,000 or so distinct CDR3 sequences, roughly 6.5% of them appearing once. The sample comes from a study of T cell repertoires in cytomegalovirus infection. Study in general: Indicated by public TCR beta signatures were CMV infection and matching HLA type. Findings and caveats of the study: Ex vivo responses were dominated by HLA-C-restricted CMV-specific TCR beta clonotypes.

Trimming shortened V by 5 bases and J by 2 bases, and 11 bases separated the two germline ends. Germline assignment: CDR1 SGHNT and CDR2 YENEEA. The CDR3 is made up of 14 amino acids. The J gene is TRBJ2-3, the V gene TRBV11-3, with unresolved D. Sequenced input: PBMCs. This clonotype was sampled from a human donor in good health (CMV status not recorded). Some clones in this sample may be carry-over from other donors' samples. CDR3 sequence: CASSPGQPTDTQYF. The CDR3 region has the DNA TGTGCCAGCAGCCCGGGCCAACCCACAGATACGCAGTATTTT.